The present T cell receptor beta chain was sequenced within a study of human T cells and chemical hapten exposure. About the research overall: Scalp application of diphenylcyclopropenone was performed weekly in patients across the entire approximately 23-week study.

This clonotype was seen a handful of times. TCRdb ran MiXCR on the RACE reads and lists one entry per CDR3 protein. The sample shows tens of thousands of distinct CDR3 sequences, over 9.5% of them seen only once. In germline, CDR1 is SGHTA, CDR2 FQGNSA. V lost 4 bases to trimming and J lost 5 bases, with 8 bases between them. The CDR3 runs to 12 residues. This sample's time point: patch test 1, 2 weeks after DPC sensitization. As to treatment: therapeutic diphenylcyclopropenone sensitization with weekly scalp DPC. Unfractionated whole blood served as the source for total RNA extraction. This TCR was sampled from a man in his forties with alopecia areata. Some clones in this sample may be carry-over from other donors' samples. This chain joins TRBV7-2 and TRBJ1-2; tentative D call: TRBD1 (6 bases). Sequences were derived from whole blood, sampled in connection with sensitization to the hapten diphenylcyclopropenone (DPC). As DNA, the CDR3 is TGTGCCAGCAGCTCGACAGGATATGGCTACACCTTC. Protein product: CASSSTGYGYTF.